This passage covers 15 T cell receptor beta chains from one sample sequenced in a study of T cells in Graves' hyperthyroidism and ophthalmopathy. It was RNA transcripts that yielded the amplified TCR beta CDR3 regions. With the HTBI primer set, the TCR CDR3 went through a first round of RT-PCR. One entry per CDR3 protein results from TCRdb running MiXCR on the multiplex PCR reads. This table holds about 360,000 distinct CDR3 sequences, about 12% found once. Sequenced sample: blood. The receptor set was obtained from a woman aged 18 to 35 with Graves' hyperthyroidism.

The V and J genes are TRBV30 and TRBJ2-7; TRBD1 matches at 9 bases. The CDR3 consists of 15 residues. Germline V gene lookup returns CDR1 GTSNPN and CDR2 SVGIG (reference sequence). Trimming removed 4 bases from V and 2 bases from J; junction bases left unmatched: 9. CDR3 protein: CAWMAGQGIAYEQYF. CDR3 DNA: TGTGCCTGGATGGCTGGACAGGGGATAGCCTACGAGCAGTACTTC.

This clonotype was observed many times. This chain links TRBV20-1 with TRBJ1-1; D is perhaps TRBD1 (6 bases). The CDR3 contains 14 residues. Germline CDR1 reads DFQATT; CDR2 reads SNEGSKA (reference sequence). V was pared by 5 bases and J by 5 bases, with 18 bases between. CDR3 DNA: TGCAGTGCTGGGGGCAATATCAGGGAAACTGAAGCTTTCTTT. It specifies CSAGGNIRETEAFF.

This clonotype was seen ten or more times. The chain employs TRBV7-6 and TRBJ2-5; no reliable D call. V was trimmed by 5 bases and J by 4 bases, leaving 11 bases between them. Germline lookup yields CDR1 SGHVS and CDR2 FNYEAQ. The CDR3 has 13 residues. The CDR3 DNA is TGTGCCAGCAGCCCAGATTGGACAGAGACCCAGTACTTC. Amino acids: CASSPDWTETQYF.

The sample holds a few counts of this clonotype. J is TRBJ1-1 and V is TRBV9; D unresolved. The V gene lost 3 bases and the J gene lost 0 bases, with 15 bases spanning the gap. The CDR3 has 16 residues. In germline, CDR1 is SGDLS, CDR2 YYNGEE. The CDR3 coding sequence is TGTGCCAGCAGCGCCGAAGGAGGAAGGGTGAACACTGAAGCTTTCTTT. The encoded protein is CASSAEGGRVNTEAFF.

This clonotype was found many times. In DNA form, the CDR3 reads TGTGCCAGCAGTGAGGGTGGGAATTCACCCCTCCACTTT. Encoded protein: CASSEGGNSPLHF. This chain uses TRBV2 with TRBJ1-6; D gene unclear. V shed 3 bases and J shed 7 bases, with 7 bases lying between them. Germline assignment: CDR1 SNHLY and CDR2 FYNNEI. This CDR3 has 13 residues. The full variable domain, with the rest looked up from reference TRBV2 and TRBJ1-6, is EPEVTQTPSHQVTQMGQEVILRCVPISNHLYFYWYRQILGQKVEFLVSFYNNEISEKSEIFDDQFSVERPDGSNFTLKIRSTKLEDSAMYFCASSEGGNSPLHFGNGTRLTVT.

To note about this clonotype: An end of the junction does not agree with germline; a read error may underlie this. This chain uses TRBV28 with TRBJ1-5; TRBD1 is a possible D gene (5 bases). Per the germline V gene, CDR1 is MDHEN and CDR2 is SYDVKM. There are 15 residues in the CDR3. The CDR3 coding sequence is TGTGCCAGCAGTGCAACACAGGACTTTAATCAGCCCCGGCATTTT. Encoded protein: CASSATQDFNQPRHF.

This clonotype was detected many times. J is TRBJ1-1 and V is TRBV9, with TRBD1 as a possible D gene (5 bases). V lost 3 bases, J lost 1 base, and 13 bases lay in between. Germline loops: CDR1 SGDLS, CDR2 YYNGEE. This CDR3 is built from 15 residues. This chain's CDR3 is CASSGGGTTNTEAFF. The CDR3 nucleotides read TGTGCCAGCAGCGGGGGGGGGACGACGAACACTGAAGCTTTCTTT.

The chain employs TRBV2 and TRBJ2-2, with a possible D match to TRBD2 (6 bases). The length of the CDR3 is 14 residues. Trimming removed 2 bases at V and 3 bases at J, with 7 bases between. Germline V CDR1 and CDR2: SNHLY, FYNNEI. The CDR3 loop is CASSEWEDTGELFF. In DNA form, the CDR3 reads TGTGCCAGCAGTGAATGGGAGGACACCGGGGAGCTGTTTTTT.

This clonotype appeared many times. This chain links TRBV28 with TRBJ1-3; D is possibly TRBD1 (6 bases). V was trimmed by 5 bases and J by 4 bases, leaving 15 bases between them. Germline V CDR1 and CDR2: MDHEN, SYDVKM. This CDR3 contains 15 residues. In DNA form, the CDR3 reads TGTGCCAGCAGTCCTGGGGGGCGATGGGGAAACACCATATATTTT. Protein: CASSPGGRWGNTIYF.

In this sample, this clonotype turned up many times. V usage is TRBV28 and J usage is TRBJ2-7; possibly TRBD2 for D (6 bases). Germline V gene sequence: CDR1 MDHEN, CDR2 SYDVKM. Trimming removed 4 bases at V and 6 bases at J, with 22 bases between. This CDR3 has 16 amino acids. In DNA form, the CDR3 reads TGTGCCAGCAGTTCCAGCTGGGACTCCCCCAGGATCGAGCAGTACTTC. Residues: CASSSSWDSPRIEQYF.

This rearrangement joins TRBV19 to TRBJ1-3; no firm D call. The germline CDR1 and CDR2 sequences are LNHDA and SQIVND (reference sequence). CDR3 length equals 16 residues. Between the trimmed V and J ends, which lost 1 base and 0 bases, there was a span of 10 bases. Here the CDR3 DNA reads TGTGCCAGTAGTATAGGGGCCGCTCTCTCTGGAAACACCATATATTTT. Its protein is CASSIGAALSGNTIYF.

A few counts support this clonotype. The rearrangement uses TRBV20-1 and TRBJ1-2; tentatively, D is TRBD1 (5 bases). Per the germline V gene, CDR1 is DFQATT and CDR2 is SNEGSKA (reference sequence). The CDR3 totals 15 residues. Trimming pared 5 bases from V and 2 bases from J, leaving 18 bases between. The DNA of the CDR3 is TGCAGTGCTCCCCAATGGGTGAGGGGCAACTATGGCTACACCTTC. It codes for CSAPQWVRGNYGYTF.

The sample holds many counts of this clonotype. V and J are TRBV7-2 and TRBJ2-3; 8 positions match TRBD2. The CDR3 is 18 residues long. CDR1 is SGHTA, CDR2 FQGNSA, per germline. After removal of 0 bases from V and 2 bases from J, the junction contained 10 bases not matched to a gene. The CDR3 DNA reads as TGTGCCAGCAGCTTAGCGCACACTAGCGGATCCTTCACAGATACGCAGTATTTT. Residues: CASSLAHTSGSFTDTQYF.

This clonotype was observed many times. This chain joins TRBV20-1 and TRBJ1-5, with D possibly being TRBD1 (5 bases). Trimming removed 2 bases from V and 5 bases from J, with 19 bases in between. Germline CDR1 is DFQATT and CDR2 is SNEGSKA (reference sequence). This CDR3 is 16 amino acids long. CDR3 sequence: CSARTPPQGPYQPQHF. CDR3 coding DNA: TGCAGTGCTAGAACGCCACCTCAGGGCCCCTATCAGCCCCAGCATTTT.

The J gene is TRBJ2-1, the V gene TRBV13, with D possibly matching TRBD2 (7 bases). V was trimmed by 5 bases and J by 10 bases, leaving 12 bases between them. The CDR3 sequence is 12 residues long. Per germline, CDR1 PRHDT and CDR2 FYEKMQ (reference sequence). In nucleotides, the CDR3 is TGTGCCAGCAGCGGAGGGGGGGGGGAGCAGTTCTTC. Translation gives CASSGGGGEQFF.